The text below deals with one TCR beta chain. Its cognate antigen is unknown. The record originates from a study of OX40 agonist ivuxolimab in advanced cancers. The overall study: The study treated patients with ivuxolimab, an agonistic anti-OX40 (CD134) antibody. Every 2 weeks, ivuxolimab was infused into the patients intravenously at between 0.01 and 10 mg/kg. The eligibility criteria allowed prior anti-PD-1, anti-PD-L1 or anti-CTLA-4 therapy, and approximately 42% had some. Findings and caveats of the study: Expanded peripheral T cell antigen specificity was not determined.

Method: immunoSEQ multiplex PCR; TCRdb's copy keeps in-frame clones and lacks some. Of about 100,000 clones in the sample, approximately 90% were seen once. The germline V gene encodes CDR1 SGHTA and CDR2 FQGNSA. The CDR3 is 15 residues long. Trimming took 3 bases from V and 6 from J, leaving 14 bases between them. This receptor was identified in an adult with an advanced solid tumor such as melanoma, head and neck, liver or kidney cancer. The chain joins TRBV7-2 to TRBJ2-2, with a possible D match to TRBD1 (6 bases). Sequenced material: CD4+ or CD8+ T cells sorted from blood, taken in a trial of the OX40 agonist ivuxolimab. CDR3 in amino acids: CASSFDLRGSGELFF. The CDR3 DNA reads as TGTGCCAGCAGCTTTGACCTTAGGGGGTCCGGGGAGCTGTTTTTT.